Below, one TCR beta chain is given with its context. The sample is drawn from a study of cytomegalovirus exposure and HLA in healthy donors. PCR primers comprised 60 Vbeta and 13 Jbeta primers. Libraries were prepared by immunoSEQ multiplex PCR; TCRdb keeps only in-frame clonotypes and omits some of them. Recorded for this sample: around 100,000 clones. Each donor was nominally healthy when sampled (though unrecorded immune exposures were likely). CDR1 and CDR2 (germline): KGHSH, LQKENI. V lost 3 bases and J 4 bases, leaving 9 bases between the germline ends. There are 14 residues in the CDR3. This rearrangement joins TRBV18 to TRBJ2-2; D is unresolved. Input material: PBMCs. The receptor's source is a man aged 35-49 years in good health and CMV-seronegative. The CDR3 DNA is TGTGCCAGCTCACCCTTTGGCAGCACCGGGGAGCTGTTTTTT. Translation gives CASSPFGSTGELFF.